This T cell receptor beta chain was captured in a study of T cells in Graves' hyperthyroidism and ophthalmopathy. Study results and limitations: Ophthalmopathy and stable hyperthyroidism were separated by a 13 V-J model.

Notes on this clonotype: The antigen is unknown.

Patients having uncontrolled infection, another autoimmune disease, pregnancy or lactation were not included. RNA transcripts were the template for amplifying TCR beta CDR3 regions. In the first-round RT-PCR of the TCR CDR3, the HTBI primer set was used. MiXCR, applied by TCRdb to the multiplex PCR reads, yields one record per CDR3 protein. Among nearly 600,000 distinct CDR3 sequences listed, 14% were seen once. Sequencing was carried out using blood. This clonotype was sampled from a young woman with Graves' hyperthyroidism that later progressed to Graves' ophthalmopathy.

This CDR3 reads CASSESGGAFF. Here the CDR3 DNA reads TGTGCCAGCAGTGAGTCTGGTGGAGCTTTCTTT. This chain connects TRBV2 to TRBJ1-1; D remains ambiguous. This CDR3 region has 11 residues. V lost 3 bases to trimming and J lost 10 bases, with 9 bases between them. CDR1 is SNHLY, CDR2 FYNNEI, per germline. Filled out from reference TRBV2 and TRBJ1-1, the complete variable domain reads EPEVTQTPSHQVTQMGQEVILRCVPISNHLYFYWYRQILGQKVEFLVSFYNNEISEKSEIFDDQFSVERPDGSNFTLKIRSTKLEDSAMYFCASSESGGAFFGQGTRLTVV.